Listed below are T cell receptor beta chains from one sample, sequenced in a study of cytomegalovirus exposure and HLA in healthy donors. Libraries were prepared by immunoSEQ multiplex PCR; TCRdb keeps only in-frame clonotypes and omits some of them. The sample includes fewer than 120,000 clones, approximately 89% of them seen just once. The sample consisted of PBMCs. These receptors originate from a young woman in good health and CMV-seronegative. Both conserved end residues are part of each CDR3. Each record gives: J gene, V gene, clone size, CDR3 protein. Not all rows give a size; the values are once, few, many and, for expanded clones, a class.

>TRBJ1-5|TRBV19|.
CASSPTGYSNQPQHF
>TRBJ1-2|TRBV15|.
CATSRVERTTNYGYTF
>TRBJ1-1|TRBV11-2|once
CASSRDRGSTEAFF
>TRBJ2-3|TRBV2|.
CASRGNRASGRSSTDTQYF
>TRBJ2-7|TRBV11-2|.
CASSPGTSGSHYEQYF
>TRBJ1-5|TRBV27|.
CASSPYGQNNQPQHF
>TRBJ2-3|TRBV27|.
CASSLIYGQGSDTQYF
>TRBJ1-2|TRBV6-5|.
CASSYGTGSLYGYTF
>TRBJ2-2|TRBV5-1|.
CASSQRQGRTGELFF
>TRBJ1-4|TRBV28|.
CASSFGQGAGVDEKLFF
>TRBJ2-3|TRBV5-1|once
CASSLGDRADTQYF
>TRBJ2-5|TRBV10-3|.
CAISVYTGTATETQYF
>TRBJ2-5|TRBV4-3|.
CASSQGTTSGETQYF
>TRBJ2-7|TRBV5-4|.
CASSLGQGFYEQYF
>TRBJ1-1|TRBV9|.
CASSVGPGVTEAFF
>TRBJ2-7|TRBV13|.
CASSRSDSSYEQYF
>TRBJ2-7|TRBV11-1|.
CASSFSREGLYEQYF